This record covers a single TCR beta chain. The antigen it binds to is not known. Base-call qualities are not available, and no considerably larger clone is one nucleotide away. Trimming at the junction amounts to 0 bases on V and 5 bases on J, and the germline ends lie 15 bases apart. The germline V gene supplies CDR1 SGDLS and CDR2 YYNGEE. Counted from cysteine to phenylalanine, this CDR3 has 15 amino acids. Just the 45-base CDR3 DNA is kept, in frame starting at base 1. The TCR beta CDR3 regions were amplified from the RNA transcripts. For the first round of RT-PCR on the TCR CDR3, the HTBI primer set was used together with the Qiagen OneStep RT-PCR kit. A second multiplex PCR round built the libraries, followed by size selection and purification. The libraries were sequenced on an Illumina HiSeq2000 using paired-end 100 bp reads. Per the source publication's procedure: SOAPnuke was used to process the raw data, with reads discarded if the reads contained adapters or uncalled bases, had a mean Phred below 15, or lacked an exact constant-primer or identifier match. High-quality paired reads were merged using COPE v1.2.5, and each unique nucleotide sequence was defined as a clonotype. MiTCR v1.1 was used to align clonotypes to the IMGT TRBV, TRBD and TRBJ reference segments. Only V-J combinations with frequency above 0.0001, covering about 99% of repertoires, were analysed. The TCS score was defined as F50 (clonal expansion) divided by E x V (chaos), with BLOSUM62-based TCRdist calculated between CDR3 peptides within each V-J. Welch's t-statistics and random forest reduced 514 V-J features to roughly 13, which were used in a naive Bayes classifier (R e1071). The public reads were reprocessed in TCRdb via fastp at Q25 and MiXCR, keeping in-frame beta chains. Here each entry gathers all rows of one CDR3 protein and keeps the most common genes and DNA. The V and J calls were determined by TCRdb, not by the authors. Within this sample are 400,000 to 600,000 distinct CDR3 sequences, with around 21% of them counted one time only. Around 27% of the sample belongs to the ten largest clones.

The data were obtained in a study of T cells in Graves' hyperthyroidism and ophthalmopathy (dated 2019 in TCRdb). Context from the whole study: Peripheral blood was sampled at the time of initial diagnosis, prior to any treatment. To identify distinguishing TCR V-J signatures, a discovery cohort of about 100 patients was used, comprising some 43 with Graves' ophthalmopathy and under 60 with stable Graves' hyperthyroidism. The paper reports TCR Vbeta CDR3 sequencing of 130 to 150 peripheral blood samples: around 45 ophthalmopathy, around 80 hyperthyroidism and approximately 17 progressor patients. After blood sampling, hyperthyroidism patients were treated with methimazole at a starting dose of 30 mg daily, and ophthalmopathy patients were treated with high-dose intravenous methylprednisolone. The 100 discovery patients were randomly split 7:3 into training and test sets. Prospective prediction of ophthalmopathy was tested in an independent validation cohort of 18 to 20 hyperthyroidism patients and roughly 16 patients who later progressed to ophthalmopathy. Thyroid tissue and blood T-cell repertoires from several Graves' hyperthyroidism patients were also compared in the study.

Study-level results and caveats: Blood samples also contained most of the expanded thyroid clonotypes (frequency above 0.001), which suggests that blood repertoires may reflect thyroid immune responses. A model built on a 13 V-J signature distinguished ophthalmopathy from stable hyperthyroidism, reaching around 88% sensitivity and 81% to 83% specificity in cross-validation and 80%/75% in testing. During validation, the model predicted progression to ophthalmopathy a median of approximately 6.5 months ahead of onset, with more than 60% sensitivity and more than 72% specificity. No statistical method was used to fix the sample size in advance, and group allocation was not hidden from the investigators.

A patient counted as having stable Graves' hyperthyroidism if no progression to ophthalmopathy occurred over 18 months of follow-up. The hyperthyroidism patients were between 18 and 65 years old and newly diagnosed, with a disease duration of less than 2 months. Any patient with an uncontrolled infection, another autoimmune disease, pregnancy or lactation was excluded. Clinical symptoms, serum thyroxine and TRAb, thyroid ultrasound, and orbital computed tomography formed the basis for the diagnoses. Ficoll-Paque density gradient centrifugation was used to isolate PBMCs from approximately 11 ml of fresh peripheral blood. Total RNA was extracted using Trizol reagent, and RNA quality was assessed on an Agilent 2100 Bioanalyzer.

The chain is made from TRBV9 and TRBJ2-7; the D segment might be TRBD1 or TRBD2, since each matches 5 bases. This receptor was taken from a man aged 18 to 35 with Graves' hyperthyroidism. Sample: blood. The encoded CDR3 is CASSVGLGVGDEQYF. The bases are TGTGCCAGCAGCGTAGGATTGGGGGTAGGCGACGAGCAGTACTTC. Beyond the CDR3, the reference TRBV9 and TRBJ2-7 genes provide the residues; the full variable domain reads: DSGVTQTPKHLITATGQRVTLRCSPRSGDLSVYWYQQSLDQGLQFLIQYYNGEERAKGNILERFSAQQFPDLHSELNLSSLELGDSALYFCASSVGLGVGDEQYFGPGTRLTVT.